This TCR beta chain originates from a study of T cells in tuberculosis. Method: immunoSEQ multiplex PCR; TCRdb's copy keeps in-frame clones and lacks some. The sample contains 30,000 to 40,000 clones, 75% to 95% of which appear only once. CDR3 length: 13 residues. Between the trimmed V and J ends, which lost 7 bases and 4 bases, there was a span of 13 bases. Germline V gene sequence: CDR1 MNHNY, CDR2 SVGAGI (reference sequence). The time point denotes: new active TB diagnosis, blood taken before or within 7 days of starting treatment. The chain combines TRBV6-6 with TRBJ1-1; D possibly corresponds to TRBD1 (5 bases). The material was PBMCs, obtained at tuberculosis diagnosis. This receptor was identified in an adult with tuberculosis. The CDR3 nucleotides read TGTGCCAGCACCACCGGACAACCCACTGAAGCTTTCTTT. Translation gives CASTTGQPTEAFF.